The text below deals with one TCR beta chain. Its specificity is not known. The sample belongs to a study of T cell responses to AZD1222 COVID-19 vaccine. About the study: Second-dose intervals of approximately 4 or approximately 12 weeks were pooled. General study findings and limits: Spike-specific TCR breadth and depth were elevated following two AZD1222 doses. The donor cohort was predominantly white British with a female majority, and clonal diversity may have been underestimated. Per reports, nearly half of all spike-specific TCRs target regions that are unmutated in variants.

Assay: immunoSEQ multiplex PCR; the TCRdb copy retains only in-frame clones and omits some. Of about 180,000 clones in the sample, approximately 90% were seen once. Germline values: CDR1 SGHTA, CDR2 FQGNSA. V lost 3 bases to trimming and J lost 4 bases, with 18 bases between them. The CDR3 loop spans 16 amino acids. The chain links TRBV7-2 to TRBJ1-2; tentative D call: TRBD1 (5 bases). The receptor comes from an adult in good health. The sample was peripheral blood, taken on day 0 of AZD1222 vaccination. CDR3 in DNA: TGTGCCAGCAGCTTTAACATCCAAGCGGGGGTCTATGGCTACACCTTC. Its protein product is CASSFNIQAGVYGYTF. Combining the CDR3 with reference TRBV7-2 and TRBJ1-2 gives the whole variable domain GAGVSQSPSNKVTEKGKDVELRCDPISGHTALYWYRQSLGQGLEFLIYFQGNSAPDKSGLPSDRFSAERTGGSVSTLTIQRTQQEDSAVYLCASSFNIQAGVYGYTFGSGTRLTVV.